The next 3 T cell receptor beta chains were all read from a single sample in a study of T cell repertoires in cytomegalovirus infection. TCRdb re-derived calls from the reads in MiXCR, one entry per CDR3 protein. The table has 200,000 to 250,000 distinct CDR3 sequences, 9% to 15% seen once; the top ten hold approximately 1.6%. The sequenced sample was PBMCs. The receptors derive from a human donor in good health (CMV status not recorded). Some clones in this sample may be carry-over from other donors' samples.

In this sample, this clonotype turned up many times. The rearrangement uses TRBV28 and TRBJ2-2, with TRBD1 matching over 9 bases. This CDR3 is built from 15 residues. CDR1 and CDR2 from the germline V gene are MDHEN and SYDVKM. Trimming removed 5 bases from V and 6 bases from J; junction bases left unmatched: 7. The CDR3 nucleotides read TGTGCCAGCAGTCCGACAGGGGGAACGTCCGGGGAGCTGTTTTTT. This encodes CASSPTGGTSGELFF.

The table lists this clonotype with many counts. V usage is TRBV19 and J usage is TRBJ2-5; 9 bases align to TRBD1. CDR1 is LNHDA and CDR2 is SQIVND in the germline V gene (reference sequence). The CDR3 runs 15 residues. V lost 2 bases and J lost 2; bases outside the gene matches: 3. The chain's CDR3 is CASSIRGTGQETQYF. In DNA form, the CDR3 reads TGTGCCAGTAGTATACGGGGGACAGGGCAAGAGACCCAGTACTTC.

The table lists this clonotype with many counts. The chain has TRBV5-1 and TRBJ1-4, with D hard to call. This CDR3 comprises 14 residues. The V end lost 0 bases, the J end lost 7 bases, and 10 bases lay between the germline ends. Germline loops: CDR1 SGHRS, CDR2 YFSETQ. The CDR3 protein is CASSLDTGGEKLFF. The CDR3 nucleotides read TGCGCCAGCAGCTTGGACACCGGCGGTGAAAAACTGTTTTTT.